The 18 T cell receptor beta chains given below trace back to one sample, sequenced in a study of T cell responses to AZD1222 COVID-19 vaccine. Sequencing used immunoSEQ multiplex PCR; TCRdb keeps in-frame clones, though not all of them. The sample contains around 130,000 clones, about 90% of which appear only once. The sample in question was peripheral blood, obtained on day 0 of AZD1222 vaccination. All receptors derive from an adult in good health.

V usage is TRBV9 and J usage is TRBJ1-1; D ambiguous. Trimming left V 4 bases short and J 0 bases short, with 16 bases between. Germline V gene data show CDR1 as SGDLS and CDR2 as YYNGEE. CDR3 length: 16 amino acids. DNA for the CDR3: TGTGCCAGCAGCCTTATCCCCCAAGACATGAACACTGAAGCTTTCTTT. Its translation: CASSLIPQDMNTEAFF.

The CDR3 region is CASSPGQNRYGYTF. CDR3 bases: TGTGCCAGCAGCCCTGGACAGAATCGCTATGGCTACACCTTC. The V call is TRBV13, the J call TRBJ1-2, with D tentatively TRBD1 (6 bases). Germline V gene sequence: CDR1 PRHDT, CDR2 FYEKMQ (reference sequence). V was pared by 5 bases and J by 4 bases, with 14 bases between. The CDR3 totals 14 residues.

This chain joins TRBV5-5 and TRBJ2-2; D possibly corresponds to TRBD1 (6 bases). In germline, CDR1 is SGHKS, CDR2 YYEKEE (reference sequence). V was cut by 3 bases and J by 5 bases, with 14 bases left in between. This CDR3 is 15 amino acids long. The CDR3 sequence is CASSSPGHRTGELFF. The CDR3 DNA reads TGTGCCAGCAGCTCACCGGGACACAGAACCGGGGAGCTGTTTTTT.

V and J are TRBV24-1 and TRBJ2-3; 8 bases align to TRBD2. The CDR3 runs 16 residues. Trimming removed 2 bases from V and 5 bases from J; junction bases left unmatched: 8. Germline CDR1 and CDR2: KGHDR and SFDVKD. The CDR3 spells CATSDSPGLAGDTQYF. The CDR3 DNA sequence: TGTGCCACCAGTGATTCCCCAGGACTAGCTGGAGATACGCAGTATTTT.

The J gene is TRBJ1-1, the V gene TRBV9; D may be TRBD1 (5 bases). Germline loops: CDR1 SGDLS, CDR2 YYNGEE. The CDR3 runs to 16 residues. V shed 3 bases and J shed 1 base, with 16 bases lying between them. Written as DNA, the CDR3 is TGTGCCAGCAGCGATCGACCAGGGAGACCGAACACTGAAGCTTTCTTT. Translated: CASSDRPGRPNTEAFF.

The V call is TRBV7-2, the J call TRBJ1-1, with 10 bases lining up with TRBD1. CDR1 and CDR2 from the germline V gene are SGHTA and FQGNSA. J lost 1 base, V lost 7 bases, and 9 bases had no gene match. The CDR3 totals 16 residues. The CDR3 DNA is TGTGCCAGCACCTGGGACAGGGGCCTTACGAACACTGAAGCTTTCTTT. It specifies CASTWDRGLTNTEAFF.

The gene calls are TRBV30 and TRBJ1-2; perhaps TRBD1 as D (5 bases). The CDR3 is 15 residues long. Germline CDR1 GTSNPN, CDR2 SVGIG (reference sequence). With 3 bases removed from V and 3 bases from J, the gap between germline ends came to 17 bases. CDR3 in amino acids: CAWSPYSGFHYGYTF. The CDR3 DNA is TGTGCCTGGAGCCCCTATTCAGGGTTCCACTATGGCTACACCTTC.

The CDR3 loop is CASSSGGGTQYF. The CDR3 coding sequence is TGTGCCAGCAGTTCCGGCGGAGGGACCCAGTACTTC. The chain recombines TRBV27 with TRBJ2-5, with a weak D call TRBD2 (5 bases). The CDR3 loop spans 12 amino acids. V lost 4 bases and J 7 bases, leaving 10 bases between the germline ends. The germline V gene has CDR1 MNHEY and CDR2 SMNVEV (reference sequence).

This chain connects TRBV18 to TRBJ1-2; D gene unclear. The CDR3 is 12 amino acids. Germline CDR1 KGHSH, CDR2 LQKENI. V shed 6 bases and J shed 8 bases, with 13 bases lying between them. The CDR3 sequence is CASSSPPVGYTF. The CDR3 bases are TGTGCCAGCTCGTCCCCCCCCGTAGGCTACACCTTC.

J is TRBJ1-2 and V is TRBV6-1; no clear D. The CDR3 has 18 residues. Germline-derived CDR1 and CDR2 are MNHNS and SASEGT. The V end lost 2 bases, the J end lost 0 bases, and 19 bases lay between the germline ends. In DNA, the CDR3 is TGTGCCAGCAGTGAAATGGGTAAGGCCGGCAGGCCTAACTATGGCTACACCTTC. The encoded protein is CASSEMGKAGRPNYGYTF.

This clone was seen only a few times. This chain connects TRBV7-9 to TRBJ1-2; no clear D. The CDR3 has 12 amino acids. The germline V gene encodes CDR1 SEHNR and CDR2 FQNEAQ (reference sequence). Deletions cut 3 bases from V and 3 bases from J, with 5 bases between. CDR3 DNA: TGTGCCAGCAGCTTGTTCTACTATGGCTACACCTTC. Its translation: CASSLFYYGYTF.

The sample holds one count of this clone. CDR3 protein: CAWGKGQGGTQYF. The CDR3, as DNA: TGTGCCTGGGGTAAGGGACAGGGAGGCACGCAGTATTTT. The chain uses TRBV30 and TRBJ2-3, with 9 bases lining up with TRBD1. The CDR3 has 13 residues. CDR1 is GTSNPN and CDR2 is SVGIG in the germline V gene (reference sequence). V lost 5 bases and J lost 9; bases outside the gene matches: 9.

This chain uses TRBV10-2 with TRBJ2-3; tentative D call: TRBD2 (6 bases). The CDR3 covers 15 residues. The V and J ends lost 4 bases and 2 bases respectively, with 13 bases between them. Germline V gene data show CDR1 as WSHSY and CDR2 as SAAADI. The CDR3 is CASSAGLLVTDTQYF. The CDR3 region has the DNA TGCGCCAGCAGTGCGGGACTCTTAGTCACAGATACGCAGTATTTT.

The V and J genes are TRBV19 and TRBJ1-1; TRBD1 is a possible D gene (5 bases). CDR3 length: 14 residues. The V gene lost 10 bases and the J gene lost 5 bases, with 20 bases spanning the gap. Per germline, CDR1 LNHDA and CDR2 SQIVND (reference sequence). The CDR3 protein is CATLNYGRVTEAFF. The CDR3 DNA reads TGTGCCACTCTAAACTATGGCAGGGTGACTGAAGCTTTCTTT.

This clone occurred once. The gene calls are TRBV27 and TRBJ2-2, with D uncertain. V was shortened by 5 bases and J by 9 bases, with 10 bases between the two germline ends. The length of the CDR3 is 12 residues. Germline V lookup: CDR1 MNHEY, CDR2 SMNVEV (reference sequence). CDR3 in DNA: TGTGCCAGCAGTCCAACCAGAAGGGAGCTGTTTTTT. Its translation is CASSPTRRELFF.

The chain uses TRBV28 and TRBJ2-7; 7 bases agree with TRBD2. Trimming at V came to 6 bases and at J to 3 bases, leaving 8 bases not matched to a gene. Germline V CDR1 and CDR2: MDHEN, SYDVKM. This CDR3 has 14 residues. CDR3 loop: CASSPGGRIYEQYF. Written as DNA, the CDR3 is TGTGCCAGCAGCCCAGGCGGGAGAATCTACGAGCAGTACTTC.

The chain recombines TRBV19 with TRBJ1-6, with 9 bases lining up with TRBD1. The J segment lost 10 bases and the V segment lost 10 bases, leaving 11 bases of the junction unmatched. The germline V gene has CDR1 LNHDA and CDR2 SQIVND (reference sequence). This CDR3 region has 14 residues. CDR3 amino acids: CATGFGQGQSPLHF. For the CDR3, the DNA is TGTGCCACCGGTTTTGGACAGGGGCAGTCACCCCTCCACTTT.

The chain carries TRBV12-3 or TRBV12-4 and TRBJ2-2; D gene ambiguous. The CDR3 covers 13 residues. V dropped 5 bases and J dropped 2 bases, with 6 bases sitting between them. DNA of the CDR3: TGTGCCAGCAGTGCTTACAACACCGGGGAGCTGTTTTTT. This gives the protein CASSAYNTGELFF.